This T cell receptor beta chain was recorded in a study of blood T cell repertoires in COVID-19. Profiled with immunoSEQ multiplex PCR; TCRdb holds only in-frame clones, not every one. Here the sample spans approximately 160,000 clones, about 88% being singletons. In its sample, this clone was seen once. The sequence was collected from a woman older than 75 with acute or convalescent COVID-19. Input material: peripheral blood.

The CDR3 DNA is TGTGCCAGCAGCGTACGGACAGGGATGAACACTGAAGCTTTCTTT. It translates to CASSVRTGMNTEAFF. The genes are TRBV9 and TRBJ1-1; TRBD1 matches at 8 bases. This CDR3 comprises 15 residues. The V gene end was trimmed by 1 base and the J gene end by 0 bases; junction bases not matched to a gene: 2. CDR1 and CDR2 from the germline V gene are SGDLS and YYNGEE.